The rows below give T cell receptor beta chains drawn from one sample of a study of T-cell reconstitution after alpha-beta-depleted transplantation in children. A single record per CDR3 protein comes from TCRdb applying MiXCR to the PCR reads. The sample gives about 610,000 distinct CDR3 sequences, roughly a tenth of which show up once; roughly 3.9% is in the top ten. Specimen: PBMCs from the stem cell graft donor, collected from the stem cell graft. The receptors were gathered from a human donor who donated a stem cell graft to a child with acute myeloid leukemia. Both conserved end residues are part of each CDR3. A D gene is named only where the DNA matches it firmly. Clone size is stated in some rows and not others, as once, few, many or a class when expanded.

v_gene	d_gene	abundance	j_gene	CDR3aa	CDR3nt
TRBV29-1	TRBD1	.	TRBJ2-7	CSVDPRTGDEQYF	TGCAGCGTAGACCCCCGGACAGGGGACGAGCAGTACTTC
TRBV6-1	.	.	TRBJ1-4	CASGSGGRFEKLFF	TGTGCCAGCGGGAGCGGGGGGCGCTTTGAAAAACTGTTTTTT
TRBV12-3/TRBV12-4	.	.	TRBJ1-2	CASTLDKDYGYTF	TGTGCCAGCACCCTAGACAAGGACTATGGCTACACCTTC
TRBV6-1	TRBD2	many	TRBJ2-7	CASREDGTSESEQYF	TGTGCCAGCAGGGAAGACGGGACTAGCGAATCCGAGCAGTACTTC
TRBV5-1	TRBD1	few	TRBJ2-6	CASSLRDRGSSGANVLTF	TGCGCCAGCAGCCTGAGGGACAGGGGAAGCTCTGGGGCCAACGTCCTGACTTTC
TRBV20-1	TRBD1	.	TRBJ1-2	CSASEGTGVLGYTF	TGCAGTGCTAGCGAAGGGACAGGGGTTCTTGGCTACACCTTC
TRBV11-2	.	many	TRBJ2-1	CAGSIGRTSYNEQFF	TGTGCCGGTTCGATAGGGCGTACCTCCTACAATGAGCAGTTCTTC
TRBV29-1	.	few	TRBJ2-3	CSVEGATDTQYF	TGCAGCGTTGAAGGCGCCACAGATACGCAGTATTTT
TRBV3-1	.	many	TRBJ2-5	CASSTPEVTQYF	TGTGCCAGCAGCACCCCGGAAGTGACCCAGTACTTC
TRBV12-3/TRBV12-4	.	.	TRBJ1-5	CAFSLVGNSNQPQHF	TGTGCCTTCAGTTTAGTGGGGAATAGCAATCAGCCCCAGCATTTT
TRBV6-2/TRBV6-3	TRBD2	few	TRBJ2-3	CASGWRELDTQYF	TGTGCCAGCGGGTGGCGGGAGTTAGATACGCAGTATTTT
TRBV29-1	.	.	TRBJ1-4	CSAAVGADEKLFF	TGCAGCGCCGCCGTAGGCGCCGATGAAAAACTGTTTTTT
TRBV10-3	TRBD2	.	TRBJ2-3	CAIKSGRSGREADTQYF	TGTGCCATCAAGTCGGGACGAAGCGGGAGGGAGGCAGATACGCAGTATTTT
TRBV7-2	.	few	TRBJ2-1	CASQEGGTEQFF	TGTGCCAGCCAAGAAGGAGGGACTGAGCAGTTCTTC
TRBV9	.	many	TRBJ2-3	CASSVQPLTGTQYF	TGTGCCAGCAGCGTACAGCCCTTGACCGGTACGCAGTATTTT
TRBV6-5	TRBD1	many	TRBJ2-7	CASSYSIIGTASYEQYF	TGTGCCAGCAGTTACTCGATAATCGGGACAGCCTCCTACGAGCAGTACTTC
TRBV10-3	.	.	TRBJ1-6	CAIKETNSPLHF	TGTGCCATCAAGGAGACTAATTCACCCCTCCACTTT
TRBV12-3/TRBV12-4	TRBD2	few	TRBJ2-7	CASNPSGRSNEQYF	TGTGCCAGCAACCCTAGCGGGAGGTCCAACGAGCAGTACTTC
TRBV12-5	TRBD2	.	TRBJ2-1	CASGLAGLAGDNEQFF	TGTGCTAGTGGTTTGGCCGGACTAGCGGGGGACAATGAGCAGTTCTTC
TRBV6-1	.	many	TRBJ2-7	CASMRALLYEQYF	TGTGCCAGCATGCGGGCCCTCCTCTACGAGCAGTACTTC
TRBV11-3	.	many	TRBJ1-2	CASSLEPRENYGYTF	TGTGCCAGCAGCTTAGAACCCAGGGAAAACTATGGCTACACCTTC
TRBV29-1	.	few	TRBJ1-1	CSVEWGNTEAFF	TGCAGCGTTGAATGGGGGAACACTGAAGCTTTCTTT
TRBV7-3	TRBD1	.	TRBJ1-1	CASSRGGQAKGEAFF	TGTGCCAGCAGCCGCGGAGGACAGGCAAAGGGTGAAGCTTTCTTT
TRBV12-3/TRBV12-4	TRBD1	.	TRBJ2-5	CASSLNRGTGALQETQYF	TGTGCCAGCAGTTTAAATAGGGGGACAGGCGCCCTTCAAGAGACCCAGTACTTC
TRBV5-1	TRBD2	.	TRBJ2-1	CARSEREVRNEQFF	TGCGCCAGATCGGAGCGGGAGGTGAGGAATGAGCAGTTCTTC
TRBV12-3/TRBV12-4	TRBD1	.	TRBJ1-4	CASSHPLGTGGSEKLFF	TGTGCCAGCAGTCATCCACTCGGGACAGGGGGGAGTGAAAAACTGTTTTTT
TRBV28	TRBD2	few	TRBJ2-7	CASSLGASGRLEQYF	TGTGCCAGCAGTTTAGGGGCTAGCGGGCGCCTGGAGCAGTACTTC
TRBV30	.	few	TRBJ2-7	CAWSEQYEQYF	TGTGCCTGGAGTGAACAGTACGAGCAGTACTTC
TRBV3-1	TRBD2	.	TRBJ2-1	CASSQRGGRSSYNEQFF	TGTGCCAGCAGCCAAAGGGGAGGGAGGAGCTCCTACAATGAGCAGTTCTTC
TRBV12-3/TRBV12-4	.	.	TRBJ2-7	CASSFAATYEQYF	TGTGCCAGCAGTTTCGCAGCCACCTACGAGCAGTACTTC
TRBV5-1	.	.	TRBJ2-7	CASSTLPGLVYEQYF	TGCGCCAGCAGCACTCTCCCGGGACTCGTCTACGAGCAGTACTTC
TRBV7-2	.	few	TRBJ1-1	CASSLGGMRTEAFF	TGTGCCAGCAGCTTAGGGGGGATGAGGACTGAAGCTTTCTTT
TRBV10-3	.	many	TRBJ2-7	CAIRESSSFDEQYF	TGTGCCATCAGGGAAAGCTCTAGTTTCGACGAGCAGTACTTC
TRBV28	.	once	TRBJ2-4	CASSSQALRNIQYF	TGTGCCAGCAGTTCCCAGGCCCTAAGAAACATTCAGTACTTC
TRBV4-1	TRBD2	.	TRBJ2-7	CASSQDLTSGRAPYF	TGCGCCAGCAGCCAAGATTTGACTAGCGGGAGGGCCCCGTACTTC
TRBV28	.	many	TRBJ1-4	CASVRGVAGLGKLFF	TGTGCCAGCGTAAGGGGCGTTGCGGGTCTCGGAAAACTGTTTTTT
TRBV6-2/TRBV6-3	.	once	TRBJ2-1	CASIENGAPRSYNEQFF	TGTGCCAGCATCGAAAACGGGGCGCCCCGCTCCTACAATGAGCAGTTCTTC
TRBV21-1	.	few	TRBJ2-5	CASSKDRLKETQYF	TGTGCCAGCAGCAAAGACCGTTTAAAAGAGACCCAGTACTTC
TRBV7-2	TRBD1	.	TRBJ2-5	CASSQSGGAETQYF	TGTGCCAGCAGCCAGTCAGGGGGCGCAGAGACCCAGTACTTC
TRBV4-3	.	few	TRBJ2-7	CASRARGSYEQYF	TGCGCCAGCAGAGCTAGAGGATCGTACGAGCAGTACTTC
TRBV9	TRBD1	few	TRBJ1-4	CASSARTGGGEKLFF	TGTGCCAGCAGCGCCCGGACAGGGGGCGGCGAAAAACTGTTTTTT
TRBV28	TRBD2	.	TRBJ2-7	CASSSSGSLYEQYF	TGTGCCAGCAGTTCTAGCGGGAGTCTCTACGAGCAGTACTTC
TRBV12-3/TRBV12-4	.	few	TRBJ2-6	CASTPSGANVLTF	TGTGCCAGCACCCCATCTGGGGCCAACGTCCTGACTTTC
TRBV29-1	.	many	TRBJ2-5	CSVAGPGFQETQYF	TGCAGCGTGGCGGGGCCTGGCTTCCAAGAGACCCAGTACTTC
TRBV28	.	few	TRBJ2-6	CATNYPGSSGANVLTF	TGTGCCACCAATTATCCGGGAAGCTCTGGGGCCAACGTCCTGACTTTC
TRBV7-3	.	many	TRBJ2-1	CASSRGAESSYNEQFF	TGTGCCAGCAGCCGGGGGGCGGAGAGCTCCTACAATGAGCAGTTCTTC
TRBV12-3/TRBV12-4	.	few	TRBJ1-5	CASSDGAYSNQPQHF	TGTGCCAGCAGTGACGGAGCCTATAGCAATCAGCCCCAGCATTTT
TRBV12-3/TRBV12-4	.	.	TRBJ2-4	CASSLVLAVGNIQYF	TGTGCCAGCAGTTTGGTACTAGCTGTGGGAAACATTCAGTACTTC